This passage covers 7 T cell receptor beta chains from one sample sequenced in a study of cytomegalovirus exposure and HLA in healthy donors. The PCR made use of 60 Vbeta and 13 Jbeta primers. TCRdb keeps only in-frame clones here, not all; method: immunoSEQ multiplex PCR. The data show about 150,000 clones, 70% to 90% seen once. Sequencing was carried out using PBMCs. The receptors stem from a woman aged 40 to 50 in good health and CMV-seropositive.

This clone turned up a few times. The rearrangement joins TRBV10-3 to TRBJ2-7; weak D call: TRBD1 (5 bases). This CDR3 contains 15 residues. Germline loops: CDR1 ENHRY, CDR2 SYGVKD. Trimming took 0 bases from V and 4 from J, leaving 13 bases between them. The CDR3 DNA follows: TGTGCCATCAGTGAGTCGTTTGGTCAGGGATACGAGCAGTACTTC. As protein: CAISESFGQGYEQYF.

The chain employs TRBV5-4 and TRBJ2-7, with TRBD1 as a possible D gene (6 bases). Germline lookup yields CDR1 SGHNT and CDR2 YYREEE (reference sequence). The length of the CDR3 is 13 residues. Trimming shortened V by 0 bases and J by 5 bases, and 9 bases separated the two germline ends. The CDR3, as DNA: TGTGCCAGCAGCTTGGTACAGGGCGACGAGCAGTACTTC. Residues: CASSLVQGDEQYF. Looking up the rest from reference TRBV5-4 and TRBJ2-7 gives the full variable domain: ETGVTQSPTHLIKTRGQQVTLRCSSQSGHNTVSWYQQALGQGPQFIFQYYREEENGRGNFPPRFSGLQFPNYSSELNVNALELDDSALYLCASSLVQGDEQYFGPGTRLTVT.

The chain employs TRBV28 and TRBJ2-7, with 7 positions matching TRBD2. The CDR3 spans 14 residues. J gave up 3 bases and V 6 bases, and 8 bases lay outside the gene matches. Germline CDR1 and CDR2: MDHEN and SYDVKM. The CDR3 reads CASSLGGLLYEQYF. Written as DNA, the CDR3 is TGTGCCAGCAGCCTGGGGGGGTTACTCTACGAGCAGTACTTC.

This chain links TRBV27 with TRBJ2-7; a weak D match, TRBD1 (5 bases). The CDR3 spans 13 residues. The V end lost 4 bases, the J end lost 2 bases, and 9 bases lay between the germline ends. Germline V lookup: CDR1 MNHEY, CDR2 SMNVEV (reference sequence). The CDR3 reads CASSYQDTYEQYF. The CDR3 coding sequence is TGTGCCAGCAGTTACCAGGACACCTACGAGCAGTACTTC.

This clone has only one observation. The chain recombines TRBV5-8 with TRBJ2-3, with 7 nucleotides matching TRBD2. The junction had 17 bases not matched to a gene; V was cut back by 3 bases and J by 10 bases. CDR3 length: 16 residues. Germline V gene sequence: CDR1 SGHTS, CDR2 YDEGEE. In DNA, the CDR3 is TGTGCCAGCAGCTCCACCGGGACTACGCATCTGGGTTCGCAGTATTTT. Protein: CASSSTGTTHLGSQYF.

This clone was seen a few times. The CDR3 loop is CASSESPLGGNTEAFF. DNA for the CDR3: TGTGCCAGCAGTGAATCCCCCCTCGGCGGAAACACTGAAGCTTTCTTT. The chain combines TRBV6-4 with TRBJ1-1, with unresolved D. Germline values: CDR1 MRHNA, CDR2 SNTAGT. Trimming cost V 3 bases and J 2 bases, with 16 bases left between them. The CDR3 has 16 amino acids.

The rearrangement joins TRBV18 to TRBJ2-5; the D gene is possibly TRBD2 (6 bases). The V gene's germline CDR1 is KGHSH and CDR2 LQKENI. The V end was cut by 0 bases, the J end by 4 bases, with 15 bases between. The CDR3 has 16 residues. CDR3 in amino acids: CASSPPGGMGGETQYF. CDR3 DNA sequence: TGTGCCAGCTCACCACCAGGCGGCATGGGGGGAGAGACCCAGTACTTC.